This T cell receptor beta chain was sequenced for a study of early T cells in non-severe SARS-CoV-2 infection. Study-wide background: Chains from this unsorted whole-blood bulk RNA could not be paired.

Individual cDNA molecules received unique molecular identifiers during library preparation. TCRdb reprocessed the 5' RACE reads with MiXCR, giving one entry per CDR3 protein. The sample includes 69,000 or so distinct CDR3 sequences, roughly 4.9% of them seen just once. Broader study findings: Comparison of clonotypes with VDJdb favored anti-spike CD8 responses while missing private and CD4 specificities.

Germline CDR1 SGHTA, CDR2 FQGNSA. Unmatched junction bases numbered 4, after V lost 1 base and J lost 3 bases. The CDR3 is 15 residues long. In regard to this clonotype: Antigen unknown.

This rearrangement joins TRBV7-2 to TRBJ2-7; 9 bases align to TRBD2. The sample in question was whole blood, obtained at baseline. The TCR sequence derives from an adult who was a healthcare worker with PCR-confirmed SARS-CoV-2 infection or an uninfected control (not recorded which). The donor label of this sample is uncertain. The CDR3 protein is CASSLGGSGGYEQYF. DNA of the CDR3: TGTGCCAGCAGCTTAGGCGGTAGCGGGGGCTACGAGCAGTACTTC.